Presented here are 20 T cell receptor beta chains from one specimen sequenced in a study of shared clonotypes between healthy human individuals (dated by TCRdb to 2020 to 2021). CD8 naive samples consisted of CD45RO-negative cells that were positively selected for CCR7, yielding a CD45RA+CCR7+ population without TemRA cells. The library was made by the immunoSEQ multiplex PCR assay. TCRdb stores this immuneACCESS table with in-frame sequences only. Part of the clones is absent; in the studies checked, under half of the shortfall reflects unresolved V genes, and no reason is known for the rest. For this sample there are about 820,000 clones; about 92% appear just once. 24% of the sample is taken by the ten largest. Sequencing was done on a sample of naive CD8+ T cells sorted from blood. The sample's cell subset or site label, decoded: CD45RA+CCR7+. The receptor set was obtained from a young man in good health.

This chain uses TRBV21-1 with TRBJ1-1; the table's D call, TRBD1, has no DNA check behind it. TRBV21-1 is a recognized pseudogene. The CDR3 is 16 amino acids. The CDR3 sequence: CASSKVIDRVNTEAFF. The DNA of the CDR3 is TGTGCCAGCAGCAAAGTAATAGACAGGGTGAACACTGAAGCTTTCTTT.

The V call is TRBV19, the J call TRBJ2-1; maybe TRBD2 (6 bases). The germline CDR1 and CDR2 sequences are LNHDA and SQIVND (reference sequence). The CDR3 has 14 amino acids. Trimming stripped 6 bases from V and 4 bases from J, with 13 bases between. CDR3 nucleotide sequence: TGTGCCAGTAGGCCCCCGACTAGATACAATGAGCAGTTCTTC. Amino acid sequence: CASRPPTRYNEQFF. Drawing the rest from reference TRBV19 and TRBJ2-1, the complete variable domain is DGGITQSPKYLFRKEGQNVTLSCEQNLNHDAMYWYRQDPGQGLRLIYYSQIVNDFQKGDIAEGYSVSREKKESFPLTVTSAQKNPTAFYLCASRPPTRYNEQFFGPGTRLTVL.

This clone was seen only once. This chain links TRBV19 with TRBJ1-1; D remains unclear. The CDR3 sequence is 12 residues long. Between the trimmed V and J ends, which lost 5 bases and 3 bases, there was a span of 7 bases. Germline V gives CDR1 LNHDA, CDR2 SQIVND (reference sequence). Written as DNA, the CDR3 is TGTGCCAGTAGTCGAGGGTACACTGAAGCTTTCTTT. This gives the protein CASSRGYTEAFF.

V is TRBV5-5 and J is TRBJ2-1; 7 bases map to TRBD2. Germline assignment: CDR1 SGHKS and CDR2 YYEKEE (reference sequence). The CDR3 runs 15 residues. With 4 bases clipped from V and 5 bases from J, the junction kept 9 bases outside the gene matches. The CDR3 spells CASSPEAGVNNEQFF. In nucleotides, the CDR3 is TGTGCCAGCAGCCCGGAGGCGGGAGTGAACAATGAGCAGTTCTTC.

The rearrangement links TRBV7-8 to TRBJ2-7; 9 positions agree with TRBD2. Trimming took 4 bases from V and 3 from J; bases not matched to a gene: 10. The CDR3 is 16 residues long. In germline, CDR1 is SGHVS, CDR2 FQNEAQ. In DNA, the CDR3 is TGTGCCAGCAGCTCCTATATAGCGGGAGAAGTCTACGAGCAGTACTTC. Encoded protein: CASSSYIAGEVYEQYF.

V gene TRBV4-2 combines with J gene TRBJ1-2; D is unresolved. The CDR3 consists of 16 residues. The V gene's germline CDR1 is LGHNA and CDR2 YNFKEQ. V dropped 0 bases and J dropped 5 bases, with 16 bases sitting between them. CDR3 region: CASSQEQSDGVYGYTF. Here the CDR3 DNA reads TGTGCCAGCAGCCAAGAACAATCGGACGGAGTATATGGCTACACCTTC.

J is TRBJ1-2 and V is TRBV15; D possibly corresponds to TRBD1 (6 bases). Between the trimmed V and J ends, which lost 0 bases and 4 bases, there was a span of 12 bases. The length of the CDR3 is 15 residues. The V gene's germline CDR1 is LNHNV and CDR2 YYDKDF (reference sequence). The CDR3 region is CATSRDKTGLYGYTF. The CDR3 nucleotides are TGTGCCACCAGCAGAGATAAGACAGGTCTCTATGGCTACACCTTC.

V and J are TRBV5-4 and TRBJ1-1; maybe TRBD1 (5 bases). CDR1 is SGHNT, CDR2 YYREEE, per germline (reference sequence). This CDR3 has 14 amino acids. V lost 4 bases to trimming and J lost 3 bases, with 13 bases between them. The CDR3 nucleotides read TGTGCCAGCAGCCCGTTTGGCAGGGACACTGAAGCTTTCTTT. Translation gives CASSPFGRDTEAFF.

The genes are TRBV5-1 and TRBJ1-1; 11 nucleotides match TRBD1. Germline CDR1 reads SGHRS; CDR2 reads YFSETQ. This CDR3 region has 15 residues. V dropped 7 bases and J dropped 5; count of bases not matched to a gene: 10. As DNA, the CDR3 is TGCGCCAGCTATGGACAGGGGGCTTCGTGGACTGAAGCTTTCTTT. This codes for CASYGQGASWTEAFF.

Here the CDR3 DNA reads TGCAGCGGGAATTTGGGGAATGAGCAGTTCTTC. It codes for CSGNLGNEQFF. The chain employs TRBV29-1 and TRBJ2-1; the D is unclear. The V end lost 7 bases, the J end lost 7 bases, and 11 bases lay between the germline ends. CDR3 length equals 11 residues. Germline V lookup: CDR1 SQVTM, CDR2 ANQGSEA.

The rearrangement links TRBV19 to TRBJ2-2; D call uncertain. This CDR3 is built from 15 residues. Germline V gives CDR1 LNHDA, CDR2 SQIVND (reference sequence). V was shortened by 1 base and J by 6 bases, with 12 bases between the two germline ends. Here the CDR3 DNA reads TGTGCCAGTAGTATAGCCCCGACTCGCGCCGGGGAGCTGTTTTTT. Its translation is CASSIAPTRAGELFF.

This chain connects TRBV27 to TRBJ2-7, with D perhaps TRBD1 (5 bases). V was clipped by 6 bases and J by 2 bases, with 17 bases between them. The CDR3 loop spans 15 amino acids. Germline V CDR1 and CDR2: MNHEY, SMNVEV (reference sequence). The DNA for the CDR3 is TGTGCCAGCAGCCTAACTCAGGGATTTCCCTACGAGCAGTACTTC. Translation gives CASSLTQGFPYEQYF.

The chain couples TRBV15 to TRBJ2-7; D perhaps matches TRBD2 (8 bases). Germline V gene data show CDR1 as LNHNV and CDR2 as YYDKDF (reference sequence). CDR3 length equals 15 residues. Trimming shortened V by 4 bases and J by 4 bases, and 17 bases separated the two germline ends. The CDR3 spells CATSTQGTSGYEQYF. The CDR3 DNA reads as TGTGCCACCAGCACACAGGGGACTAGTGGATACGAGCAGTACTTC.

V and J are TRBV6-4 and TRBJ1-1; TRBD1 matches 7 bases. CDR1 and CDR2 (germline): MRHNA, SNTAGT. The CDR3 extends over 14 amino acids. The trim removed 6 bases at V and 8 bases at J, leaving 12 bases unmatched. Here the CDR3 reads CASSPTGVRGEAFF. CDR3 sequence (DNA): TGTGCCAGCAGCCCCACAGGGGTTCGGGGAGAAGCTTTCTTT.

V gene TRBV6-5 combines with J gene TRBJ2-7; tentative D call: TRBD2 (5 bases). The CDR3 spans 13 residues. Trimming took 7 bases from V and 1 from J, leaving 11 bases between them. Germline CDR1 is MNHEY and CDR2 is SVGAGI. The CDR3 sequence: CASTFTGSYEQYF. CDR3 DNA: TGTGCCAGCACTTTTACGGGGTCCTACGAGCAGTACTTC.

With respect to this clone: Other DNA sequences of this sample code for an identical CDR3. Here the CDR3 reads CASSFGADTQYF. CDR3 DNA sequence: TGTGCCAGCAGTTTTGGGGCGGATACGCAGTATTTT. The chain recombines TRBV27 with TRBJ2-3, with a possible D match to TRBD1 (5 bases). Looked up from germline, CDR1 is MNHEY and CDR2 is SMNVEV (reference sequence). Trimming stripped 3 bases from V and 6 bases from J, with 7 bases between. The CDR3 is 12 amino acids.

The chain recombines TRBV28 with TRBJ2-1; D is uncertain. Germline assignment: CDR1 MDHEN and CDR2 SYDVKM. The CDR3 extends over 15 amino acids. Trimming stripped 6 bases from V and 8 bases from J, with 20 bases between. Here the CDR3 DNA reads TGTGCCAGCAGCCTCCCGAGAGACGAGCGCCATGAGCAGTTCTTC. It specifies CASSLPRDERHEQFF.

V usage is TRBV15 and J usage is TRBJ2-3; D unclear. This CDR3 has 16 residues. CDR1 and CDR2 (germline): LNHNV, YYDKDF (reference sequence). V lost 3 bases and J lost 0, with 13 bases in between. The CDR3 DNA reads TGTGCCACCAGCAGTCTTCGCATTACTAGCACAGATACGCAGTATTTT. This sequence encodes CATSSLRITSTDTQYF.

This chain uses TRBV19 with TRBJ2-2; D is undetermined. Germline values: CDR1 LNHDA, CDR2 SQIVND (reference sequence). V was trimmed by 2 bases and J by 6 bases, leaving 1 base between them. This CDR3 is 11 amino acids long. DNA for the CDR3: TGTGCCAGTAGTATACCCGGGGAGCTGTTTTTT. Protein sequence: CASSIPGELFF.

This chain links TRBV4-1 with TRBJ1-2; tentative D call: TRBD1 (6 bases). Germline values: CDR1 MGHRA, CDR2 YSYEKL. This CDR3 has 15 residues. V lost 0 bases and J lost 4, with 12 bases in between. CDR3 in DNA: TGCGCCAGCAGCCAAGACGGACAGCTCCCCTATGGCTACACCTTC. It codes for CASSQDGQLPYGYTF.